The T cell receptor beta chain under discussion was sequenced for a study of CD8 T cells in ankylosing spondylitis. The CDR3 consists of 16 residues. The V end lost 1 base, the J end lost 0 bases, and 9 bases lay between the germline ends. From germline, CDR1 is LGHNA and CDR2 YNFKEQ. Overall study findings and caveats: Matched synovial fluid from ankylosing spondylitis patients was reported to be enriched for disease-linked clones. In peripheral blood, disease-linked CD8+ clones occurred at relatively low frequencies. Ankylosing spondylitis blood appeared to be characterized by a TCR beta motif of several highly homologous variants. Several of the motif variants were reported before in synovial fluid and blood from reactive arthritis.

This clonotype was counted a few times. The antigen is unknown. 5'-RACE, quantitative and with molecular barcodes, yielded the TCR beta libraries. TCRdb passed the 5' RACE reads through MiXCR, listing each CDR3 protein once. The table has around 770,000 distinct CDR3 sequences, 12% seen once. The origin of this receptor is a male donor with ankylosing spondylitis. The source material was blood, either unsorted or a sorted T cell fraction (not recorded which). The chain recombines TRBV4-2 with TRBJ2-2; no clear D gene. The CDR3 is CASSQGSYANTGELFF. CDR3 nucleotides: TGTGCCAGCAGCCAAGGAAGCTACGCGAACACCGGGGAGCTGTTTTTT.